The following is a T cell receptor (beta chain) sequence with its context. In the source study's methods: Estimation of nucleated cell counts was performed using reference gene primer amplification. The repertoire was sequenced with immunoSEQ multiplex PCR; TCRdb's copy has only in-frame clones and lacks some. V, J and clone size reflect that table, while D and trimming were determined from the DNA. Of tens of thousands of clones in the sample, approximately 80% were seen once. This specimen comes from a study of blood T cell repertoires in COVID-19. Study background: T cells, B-cell-depleted T cells, or PBMCs supplied cDNA or gDNA.

The ends were cut back, 6 bases at V and 5 bases at J, with 13 bases in the middle. The CDR3 loop spans 13 amino acids. From germline, CDR1 is MNHEY and CDR2 SVGAGI. The chain combines TRBV6-5 with TRBJ2-5, with a weak D call TRBD1 (5 bases). This receptor was obtained from a man over 45 with COVID-19, enrolled during active disease. Input material: peripheral blood. The CDR3 loop reads CASRTAVRETQYF. CDR3 coding DNA: TGTGCCAGCAGGACAGCCGTTCGGGAGACCCAGTACTTC.